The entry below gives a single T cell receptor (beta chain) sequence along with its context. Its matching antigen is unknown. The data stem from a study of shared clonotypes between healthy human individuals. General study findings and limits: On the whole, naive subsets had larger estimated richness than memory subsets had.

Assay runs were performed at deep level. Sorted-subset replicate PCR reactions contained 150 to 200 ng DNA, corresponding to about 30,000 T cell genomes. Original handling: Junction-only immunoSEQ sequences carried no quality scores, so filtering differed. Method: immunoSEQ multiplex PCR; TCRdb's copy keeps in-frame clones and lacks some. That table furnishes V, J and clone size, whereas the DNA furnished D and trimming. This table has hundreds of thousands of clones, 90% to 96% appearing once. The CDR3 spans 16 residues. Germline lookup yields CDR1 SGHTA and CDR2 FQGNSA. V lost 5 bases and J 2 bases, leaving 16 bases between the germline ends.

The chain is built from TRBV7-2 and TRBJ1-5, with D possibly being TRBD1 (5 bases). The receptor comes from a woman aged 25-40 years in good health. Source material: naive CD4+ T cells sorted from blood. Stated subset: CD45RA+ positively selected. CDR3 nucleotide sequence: TGTGCCAGCAGCATATCCGGGGGGGATGGCAATCAGCCCCAGCATTTT. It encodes CASSISGGDGNQPQHF. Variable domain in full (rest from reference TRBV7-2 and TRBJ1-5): GAGVSQSPSNKVTEKGKDVELRCDPISGHTALYWYRQSLGQGLEFLIYFQGNSAPDKSGLPSDRFSAERTGGSVSTLTIQRTQQEDSAVYLCASSISGGDGNQPQHFGDGTRLSIL.